This T cell receptor beta chain was observed in a study of type 1 regulatory T cells. Study as a whole: T-allo10 is a Tr1-enriched, alloantigen-specific CD4 T cell product made in vitro. Overall study results and limits: Compared with non-type 1 regulatory T cells, type 1 regulatory T cells showed a more restricted TCR repertoire.

TCRdb processed the reads anew with MiXCR; each CDR3 protein has one entry. The sample carries approximately 77,000 distinct CDR3 sequences, less than 25% recorded once. CDR1 and CDR2 from the germline V gene are ENHRY and SYGVKD. This CDR3 spans 15 amino acids. V trimming: 5 bases; J trimming: 2 bases; junction bases outside the gene matches: 5. Remarks on this clonotype: The antigen is unknown.

This clonotype was sampled from a human donor in good health. This chain joins TRBV10-3 and TRBJ2-3; 9 bases are a match to TRBD2. The material sequenced was cultured type 1 regulatory T (Tr1) cells, either the whole culture or a sorted fraction (not recorded which). The CDR3 sequence: CAISLASGTTDTQYF. The DNA for the CDR3 is TGTGCCATCAGTTTGGCTAGCGGGACCACAGATACGCAGTATTTT.